This T cell receptor beta chain was observed in a study of cytomegalovirus exposure and HLA in healthy donors. Overall study results and limits: TCR beta sequences reportedly predicted most subjects' HLA-A and HLA-B alleles accurately. As a later analysis showed, a missense DCLRE1C variant was linked to trimming of TCR beta V- and J-genes.

With 60 Vbeta and 13 Jbeta primers, the PCR was carried out. Libraries were prepared by immunoSEQ multiplex PCR; TCRdb keeps only in-frame clonotypes and omits some of them. The sample has 140,000 or so clones, about 64% seen once. Healthy donors of bone marrow made up the group. This clone was detected only once. Its cognate antigen is unknown. V was pared by 3 bases and J by 6 bases, with 19 bases between. CDR1 is LNHNV, CDR2 YYDKDF, per germline (reference sequence). CDR3 length equals 16 residues. The receptor was derived from a man in his sixties in good health and CMV-seronegative. The rearrangement uses TRBV15 and TRBJ2-3; possibly TRBD2 for D (7 bases). The material sequenced was PBMCs. The CDR3 DNA follows: TGTGCCACCAGCAGGGGACAACGGGGGGCGCGGGATACGCAGTATTTT. It encodes CATSRGQRGARDTQYF.